The source of this TCR beta chain is a study of T-cell reconstitution after alpha-beta-depleted transplantation in children. Study findings and constraints: About two months after transplant, alpha-beta T cells reportedly came from several hundred expanded graft clones. A year had passed since transplant, and T-cell counts and diversity by then came mostly from newly produced T cells.

As for this clonotype: Its antigen is as yet unknown.

TCRbeta library preparation incorporated unique molecular identifiers. From the PCR reads, TCRdb called clonotypes with MiXCR, one entry per CDR3 protein. This sample carries fewer than 700,000 distinct CDR3 sequences, roughly 23% of them seen once, and the ten largest clones take roughly 14%. Germline loops: CDR1 SEHNR, CDR2 FQNEAQ (reference sequence). Trimming cost V 5 bases and J 2 bases; bases outside gene matches: 8. There are 16 residues in the CDR3. This sample comprised PBMCs, mostly from graft donor cells, obtained 360 days after TCRalphabeta/CD19-depleted stem cell transplant. J is TRBJ2-3 and V is TRBV7-9, with 9 bases identical to TRBD2. This sequence originates from a boy younger than two who had a stem cell transplant for acute myeloid leukemia, so the T cells may come from the graft donor. CDR3 residues: CASSLGASGDTDTQYF. The CDR3 DNA reads TGTGCCAGCAGCCTTGGTGCTAGCGGGGACACAGATACGCAGTATTTT.